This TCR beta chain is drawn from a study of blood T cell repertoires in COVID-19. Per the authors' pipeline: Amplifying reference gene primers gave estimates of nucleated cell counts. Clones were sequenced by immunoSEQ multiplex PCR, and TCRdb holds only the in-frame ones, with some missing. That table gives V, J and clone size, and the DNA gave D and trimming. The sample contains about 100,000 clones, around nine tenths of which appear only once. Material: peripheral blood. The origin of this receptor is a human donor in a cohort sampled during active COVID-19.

CDR3 sequence (DNA): TGTGCCAGCAGAGCCGACAGCATGAACACTGAAGCTTTCTTT. Encoded protein: CASRADSMNTEAFF. This chain joins TRBV2 and TRBJ1-1; possible D gene TRBD1, 5 bases. V lost 6 bases to trimming and J lost 0 bases, with 11 bases between them. The CDR3 is 14 residues long. Germline lookup yields CDR1 SNHLY and CDR2 FYNNEI.